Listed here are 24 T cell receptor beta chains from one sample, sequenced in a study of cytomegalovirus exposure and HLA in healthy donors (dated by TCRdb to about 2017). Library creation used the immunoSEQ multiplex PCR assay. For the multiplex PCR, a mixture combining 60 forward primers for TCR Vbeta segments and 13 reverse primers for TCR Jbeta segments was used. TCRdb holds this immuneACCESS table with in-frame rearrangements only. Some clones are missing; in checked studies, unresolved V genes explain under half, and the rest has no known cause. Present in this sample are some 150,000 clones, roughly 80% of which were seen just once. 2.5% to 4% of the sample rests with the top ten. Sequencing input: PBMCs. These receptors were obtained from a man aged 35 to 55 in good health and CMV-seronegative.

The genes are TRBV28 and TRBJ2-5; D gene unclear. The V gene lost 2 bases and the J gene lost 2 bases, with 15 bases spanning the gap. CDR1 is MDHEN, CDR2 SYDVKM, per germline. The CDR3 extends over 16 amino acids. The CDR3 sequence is CASSLVPRLGQETQYF. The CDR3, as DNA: TGTGCCAGCAGTTTAGTGCCTAGGTTAGGTCAAGAGACCCAGTACTTC. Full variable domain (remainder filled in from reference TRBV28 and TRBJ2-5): DVKVTQSSRYLVKRTGEKVFLECVQDMDHENMFWYRQDPGLGLRLIYFSYDVKMKEKGDIPEGYSVSREKKERFSLILESASTNQTSMYLCASSLVPRLGQETQYFGPGTRLLVL.

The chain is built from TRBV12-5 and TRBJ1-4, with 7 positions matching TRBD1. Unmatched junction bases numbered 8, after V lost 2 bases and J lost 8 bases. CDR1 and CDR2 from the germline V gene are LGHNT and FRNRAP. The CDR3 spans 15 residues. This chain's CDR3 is CASGLTGAPQEKLFF. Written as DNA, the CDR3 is TGTGCTAGTGGTTTGACAGGGGCCCCACAAGAAAAACTGTTTTTT.

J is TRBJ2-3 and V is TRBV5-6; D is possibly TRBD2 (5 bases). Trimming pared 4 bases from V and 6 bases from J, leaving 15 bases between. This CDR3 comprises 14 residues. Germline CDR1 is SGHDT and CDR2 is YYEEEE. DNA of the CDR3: TGTGCCAGCAGCCCGGCCCGGGAAACCGATACGCAGTATTTT. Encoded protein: CASSPARETDTQYF.

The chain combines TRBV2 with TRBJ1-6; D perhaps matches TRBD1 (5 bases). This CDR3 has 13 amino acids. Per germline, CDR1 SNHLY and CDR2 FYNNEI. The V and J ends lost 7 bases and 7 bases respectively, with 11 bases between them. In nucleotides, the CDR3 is TGTGCCAGCAACGGGGGTAGGAATTCACCCCTCCACTTT. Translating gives CASNGGRNSPLHF.

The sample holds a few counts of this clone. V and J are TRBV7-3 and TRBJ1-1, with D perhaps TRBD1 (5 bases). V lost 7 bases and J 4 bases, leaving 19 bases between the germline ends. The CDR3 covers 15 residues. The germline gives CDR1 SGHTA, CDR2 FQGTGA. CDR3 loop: CASNEAGGYGTEAFF. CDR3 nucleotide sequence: TGTGCCAGCAATGAAGCGGGGGGTTATGGCACTGAAGCTTTCTTT.

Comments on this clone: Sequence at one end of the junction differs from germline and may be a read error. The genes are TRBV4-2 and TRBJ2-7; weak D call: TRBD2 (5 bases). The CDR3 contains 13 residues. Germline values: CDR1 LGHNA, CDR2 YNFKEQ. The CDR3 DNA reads TGTGCCAGCAGCCAGACTACTTCCTACGAGCGGTACTTC. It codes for CASSQTTSYERYF.

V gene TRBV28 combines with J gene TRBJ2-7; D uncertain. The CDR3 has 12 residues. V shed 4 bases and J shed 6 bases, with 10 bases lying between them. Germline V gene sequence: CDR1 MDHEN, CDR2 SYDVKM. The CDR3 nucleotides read TGTGCCAGCAGTTCCGAGGCTGCCGAGCAGTACTTC. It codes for CASSSEAAEQYF.

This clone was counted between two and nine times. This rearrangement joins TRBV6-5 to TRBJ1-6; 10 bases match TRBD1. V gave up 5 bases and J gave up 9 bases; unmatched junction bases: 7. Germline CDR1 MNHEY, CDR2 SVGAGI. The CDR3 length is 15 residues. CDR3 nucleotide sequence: TGTGCCAGCAGTCACCTGACAGGGGGCGGTTCACCCCTCCACTTT. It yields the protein CASSHLTGGGSPLHF.

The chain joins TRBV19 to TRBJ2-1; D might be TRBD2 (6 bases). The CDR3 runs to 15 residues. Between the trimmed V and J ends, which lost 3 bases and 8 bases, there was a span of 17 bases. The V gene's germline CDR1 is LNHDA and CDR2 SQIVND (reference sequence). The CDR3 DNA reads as TGTGCCAGTAGTATCAGTGTTGGGGCTAGCGATGAGCAGTTCTTC. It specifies CASSISVGASDEQFF.

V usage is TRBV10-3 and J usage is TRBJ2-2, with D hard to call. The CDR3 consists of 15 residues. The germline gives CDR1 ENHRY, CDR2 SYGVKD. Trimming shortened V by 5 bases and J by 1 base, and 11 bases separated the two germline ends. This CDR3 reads CAISSPSGNTGELFF. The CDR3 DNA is TGTGCCATCAGTAGCCCCTCAGGGAACACCGGGGAGCTGTTTTTT.

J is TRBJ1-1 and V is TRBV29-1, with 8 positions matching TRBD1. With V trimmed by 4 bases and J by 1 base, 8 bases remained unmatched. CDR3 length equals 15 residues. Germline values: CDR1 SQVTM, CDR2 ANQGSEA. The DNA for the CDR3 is TGCAGCGTTGCAGGGGGCAAAATGGGGAACACTGAAGCTTTCTTT. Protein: CSVAGGKMGNTEAFF.

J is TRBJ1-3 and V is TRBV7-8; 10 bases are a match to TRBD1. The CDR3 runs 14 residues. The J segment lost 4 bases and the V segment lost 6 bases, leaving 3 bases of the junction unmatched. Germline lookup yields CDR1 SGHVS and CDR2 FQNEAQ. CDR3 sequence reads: CASRGQGKGNTIYF. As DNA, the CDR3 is TGTGCCAGCAGGGGACAGGGGAAAGGAAACACCATATATTTT.

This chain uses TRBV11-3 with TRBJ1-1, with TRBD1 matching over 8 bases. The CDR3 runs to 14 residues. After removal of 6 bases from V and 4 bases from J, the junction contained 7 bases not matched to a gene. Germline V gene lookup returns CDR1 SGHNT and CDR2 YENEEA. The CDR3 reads CASSQGALGTEAFF. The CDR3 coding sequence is TGTGCCAGCAGTCAGGGGGCGTTGGGCACTGAAGCTTTCTTT. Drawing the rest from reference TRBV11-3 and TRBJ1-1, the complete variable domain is EAGVVQSPRYKIIEKKQPVAFWCNPISGHNTLYWYLQNLGQGPELLIRYENEEAVDDSQLPKDRFSAERLKGVDSTLKIQPAELGDSAVYLCASSQGALGTEAFFGQGTRLTVV.

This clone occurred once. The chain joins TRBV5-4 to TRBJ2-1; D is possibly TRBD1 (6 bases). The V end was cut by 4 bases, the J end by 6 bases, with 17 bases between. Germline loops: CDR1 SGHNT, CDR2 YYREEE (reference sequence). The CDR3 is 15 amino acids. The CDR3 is CASSLEAGVSNEQFF. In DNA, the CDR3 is TGTGCCAGCAGCCTCGAGGCAGGGGTAAGCAATGAGCAGTTCTTC.

The CDR3 DNA reads as TGTGCCAGCAGCCTTACCCGGGACGGGGGGGAGACCCAGTACTTC. Translating it yields CASSLTRDGGETQYF. The rearrangement uses TRBV7-2 and TRBJ2-5; TRBD2 agrees at 7 bases. Germline V gene lookup returns CDR1 SGHTA and CDR2 FQGNSA. The CDR3 is 15 amino acids. V was pared by 5 bases and J by 5 bases, with 11 bases of the junction left unmatched.

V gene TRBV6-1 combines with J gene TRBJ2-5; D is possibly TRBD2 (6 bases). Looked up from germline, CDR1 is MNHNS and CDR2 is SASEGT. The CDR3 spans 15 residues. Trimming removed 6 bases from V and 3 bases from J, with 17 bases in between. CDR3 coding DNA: TGTGCCAGCAGGAGGGCCCCATGGGGGGAAGAGACCCAGTACTTC. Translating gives CASRRAPWGEETQYF.

This chain's CDR3 is CASSSSGVGTDTQYF. The CDR3 bases are TGTGCCAGCAGCTCTTCAGGGGTGGGCACAGATACGCAGTATTTT. The chain couples TRBV7-9 to TRBJ2-3; possibly TRBD1 for D (6 bases). The ends were cut back, 4 bases at V and 1 base at J, with 12 bases in the middle. The CDR3 loop spans 15 amino acids. Germline V lookup: CDR1 SEHNR, CDR2 FQNEAQ (reference sequence).

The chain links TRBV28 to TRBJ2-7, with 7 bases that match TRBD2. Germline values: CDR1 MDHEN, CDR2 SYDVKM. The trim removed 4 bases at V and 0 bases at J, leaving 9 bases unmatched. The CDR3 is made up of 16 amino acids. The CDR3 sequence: CASSWDRRGYSYEQYF. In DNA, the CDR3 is TGTGCCAGCAGTTGGGATCGGCGGGGGTACTCCTACGAGCAGTACTTC.

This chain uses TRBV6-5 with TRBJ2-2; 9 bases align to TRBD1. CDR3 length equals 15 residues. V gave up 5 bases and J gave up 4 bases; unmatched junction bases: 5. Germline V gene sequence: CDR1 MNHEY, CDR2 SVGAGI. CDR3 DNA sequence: TGTGCCAGCAGTAAGGGACAGGGTACCACCGGGGAGCTGTTTTTT. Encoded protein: CASSKGQGTTGELFF.

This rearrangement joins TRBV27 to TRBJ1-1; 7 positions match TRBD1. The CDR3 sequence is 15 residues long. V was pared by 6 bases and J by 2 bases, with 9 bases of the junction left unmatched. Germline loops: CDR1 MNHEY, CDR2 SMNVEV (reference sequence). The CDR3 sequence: CASSLLGQENTEAFF. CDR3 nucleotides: TGTGCCAGCAGCCTCCTTGGACAGGAAAACACTGAAGCTTTCTTT.

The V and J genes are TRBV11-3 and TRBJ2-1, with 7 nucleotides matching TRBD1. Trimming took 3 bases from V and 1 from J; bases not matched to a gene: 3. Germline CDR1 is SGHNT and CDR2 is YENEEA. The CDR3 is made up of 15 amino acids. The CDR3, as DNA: TGTGCCAGCAGCTTGGGACAGAATTCCTACAATGAGCAGTTCTTC. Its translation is CASSLGQNSYNEQFF.

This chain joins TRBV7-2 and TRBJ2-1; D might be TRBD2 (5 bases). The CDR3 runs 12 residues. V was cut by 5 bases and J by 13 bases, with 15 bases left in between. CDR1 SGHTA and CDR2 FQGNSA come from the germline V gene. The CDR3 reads CASSPGYKEQFF. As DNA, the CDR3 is TGTGCCAGCAGCCCGGGGTACAAGGAACAGTTCTTC.

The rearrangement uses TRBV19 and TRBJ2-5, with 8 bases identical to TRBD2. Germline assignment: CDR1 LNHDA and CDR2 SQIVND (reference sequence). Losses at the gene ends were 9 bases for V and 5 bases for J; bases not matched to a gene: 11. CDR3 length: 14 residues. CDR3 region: CASRRLAMGETQYF. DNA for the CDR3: TGTGCCAGCCGCCGACTAGCGATGGGGGAGACCCAGTACTTC. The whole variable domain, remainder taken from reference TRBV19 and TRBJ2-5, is DGGITQSPKYLFRKEGQNVTLSCEQNLNHDAMYWYRQDPGQGLRLIYYSQIVNDFQKGDIAEGYSVSREKKESFPLTVTSAQKNPTAFYLCASRRLAMGETQYFGPGTRLLVL.

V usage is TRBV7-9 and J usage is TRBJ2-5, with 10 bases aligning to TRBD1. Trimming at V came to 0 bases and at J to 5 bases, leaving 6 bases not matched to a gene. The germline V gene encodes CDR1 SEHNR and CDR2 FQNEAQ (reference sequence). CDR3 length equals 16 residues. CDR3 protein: CASSLARDRGKETQYF. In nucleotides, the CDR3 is TGTGCCAGCAGCTTAGCCCGGGACAGGGGTAAGGAGACCCAGTACTTC.